Listed here is a single T cell receptor (beta chain). The antigen is not known. The CDR3 loop spans 14 amino acids. V was pared by 6 bases and J by 3 bases, with 8 bases of the junction left unmatched. CDR1 is SGHDN, CDR2 FVKESK, per germline. These data are taken from a study of cytomegalovirus exposure and HLA in healthy donors. Study-wide background: T cells numbering about 180 million yielded roughly 120 million unique TCR beta sequences in an earlier analysis. Study results and limitations: Reported results showed that the classifier diagnosed cytomegalovirus status with high specificity and sensitivity.

Use of 60 Vbeta and 13 Jbeta primers characterized the PCR. Sequencing was performed with immunoSEQ multiplex PCR; in TCRdb, only in-frame clones are kept and a portion is missing. The sample lists over 70,000 clones, 76% seen once, with over 1.1% in the top ten. There were likely unrecorded immune exposures, though donors were nominally healthy when sampled. The chain carries TRBV14 and TRBJ2-7; 7 bases fit TRBD1. This clonotype was sampled from a male donor in good health and CMV-seronegative. The sequencing input was PBMCs. CDR3 residues: CASSLLTGNYEQYF. CDR3 coding DNA: TGTGCCAGCAGTTTATTGACAGGGAACTACGAGCAGTACTTC.